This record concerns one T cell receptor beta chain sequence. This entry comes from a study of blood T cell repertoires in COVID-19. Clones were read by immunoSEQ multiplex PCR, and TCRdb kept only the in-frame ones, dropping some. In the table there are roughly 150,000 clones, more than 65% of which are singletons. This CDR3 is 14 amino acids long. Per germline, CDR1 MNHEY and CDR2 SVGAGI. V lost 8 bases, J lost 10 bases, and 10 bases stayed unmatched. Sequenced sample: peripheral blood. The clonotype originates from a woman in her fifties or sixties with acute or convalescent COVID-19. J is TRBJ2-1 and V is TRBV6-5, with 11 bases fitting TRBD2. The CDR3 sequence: CASYSGGAGGEQFF. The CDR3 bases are TGTGCCAGCTATAGCGGGGGGGCCGGTGGGGAGCAGTTCTTC.